Following are 3 T cell receptor beta chains from one sample sequenced in a study of graft-versus-host responses after intestinal transplantation. The protocol was immunoSEQ multiplex PCR, while the TCRdb copy is restricted to in-frame clones and leaves out a portion. This sample has over 100,000 clones, with roughly 90% found just once. The antigens for these receptors are not known. This specimen was unstimulated CD4+ T cells sorted from spleen or lymph node cells, taken before intestinal transplant. These receptor sequences come from a human donor who received an intestinal transplant.

V gene TRBV9 combines with J gene TRBJ2-1; 13 positions agree with TRBD2. Per the germline V gene, CDR1 is SGDLS and CDR2 is YYNGEE. The CDR3 spans 19 residues. The J segment lost 4 bases and the V segment lost 4 bases, leaving 14 bases of the junction unmatched. The CDR3 nucleotides are TGTGCCAGCAGCCTTAGGACTAGCGGGAGTCCCCGACTTTACAATGAGCAGTTCTTC. Amino acids: CASSLRTSGSPRLYNEQFF.

The rearrangement joins TRBV25-1 to TRBJ2-3; tentatively, D is TRBD1 or TRBD2 (5 bases each). This CDR3 is built from 13 residues. V was pared by 6 bases and J by 0 bases, with 7 bases between. Germline CDR1 is MGHDK and CDR2 is SYGVNS. For the CDR3, the DNA is TGTGCCAGCAGGGGACCAAGCACAGATACGCAGTATTTT. As protein: CASRGPSTDTQYF.

The J gene is TRBJ2-3, the V gene TRBV11-2; 7 nucleotides match TRBD2. This CDR3 region has 18 residues. Germline-derived CDR1 and CDR2 are SGHAT and FQNNGV. V gave up 1 base and J gave up 3 bases; unmatched junction bases: 13. This chain's CDR3 is CASSLAGGGSWRTDTQYF. The DNA for the CDR3 is TGTGCCAGCAGCTTAGCCGGGGGAGGGTCTTGGAGAACAGATACGCAGTATTTT.